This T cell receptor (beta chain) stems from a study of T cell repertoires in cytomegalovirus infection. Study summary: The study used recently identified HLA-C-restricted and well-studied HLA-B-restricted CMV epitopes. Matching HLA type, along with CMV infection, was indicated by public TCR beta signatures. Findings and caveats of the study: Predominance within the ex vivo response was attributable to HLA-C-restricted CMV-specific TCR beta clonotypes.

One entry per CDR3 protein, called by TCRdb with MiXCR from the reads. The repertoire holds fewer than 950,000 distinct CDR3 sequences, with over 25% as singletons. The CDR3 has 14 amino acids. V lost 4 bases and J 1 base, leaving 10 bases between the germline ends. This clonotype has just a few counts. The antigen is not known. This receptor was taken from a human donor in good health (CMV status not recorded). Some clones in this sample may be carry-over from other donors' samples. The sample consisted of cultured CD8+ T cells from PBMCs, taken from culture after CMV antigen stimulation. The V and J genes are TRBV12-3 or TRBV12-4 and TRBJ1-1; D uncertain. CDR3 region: CASSSLDKNTEAFF. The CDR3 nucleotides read TGTGCCAGCAGTTCGCTCGACAAGAACACTGAAGCTTTCTTT.